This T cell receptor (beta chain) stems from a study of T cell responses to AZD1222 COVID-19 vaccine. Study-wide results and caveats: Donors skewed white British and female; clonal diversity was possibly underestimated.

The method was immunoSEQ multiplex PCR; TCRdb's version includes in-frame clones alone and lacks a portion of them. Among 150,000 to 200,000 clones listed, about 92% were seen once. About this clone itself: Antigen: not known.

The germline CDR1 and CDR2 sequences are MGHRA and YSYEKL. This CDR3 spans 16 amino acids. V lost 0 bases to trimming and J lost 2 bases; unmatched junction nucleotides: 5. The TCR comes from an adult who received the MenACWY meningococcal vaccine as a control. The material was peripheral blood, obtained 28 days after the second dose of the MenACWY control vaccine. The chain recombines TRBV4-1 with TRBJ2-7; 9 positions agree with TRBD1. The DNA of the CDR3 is TGCGCCAGCAGCCAAGATCTATGGGACAGGGCCTACGAGCAGTACTTC. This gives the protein CASSQDLWDRAYEQYF.